Listed below are T cell receptor beta chains from one sample, sequenced in a study of T-cell reconstitution after alpha-beta-depleted transplantation in children. MiXCR, applied by TCRdb to the PCR reads, yields one record per CDR3 protein. Of more than 200,000 distinct CDR3 sequences in the sample, roughly 25% are singletons; the top ten hold less than 3.5%. Source: PBMCs, taken before TCRalphabeta/CD19-depleted stem cell transplant. The receptor source for this set is a girl under 10 years old with Fanconi anemia, due to receive a stem cell transplant. The CDR3 runs from the conserved cysteine through the conserved F or W. The D gene is left open where the match is weak. Size is omitted from some rows. Given values are once, few, many or a class for expanded clones.

CDR3 DNA: TGCAGTGCTATGAGACGGGAGACCCAGTACTTC
CDR3 protein: CSAMRRETQYF
D gene: -
J gene: TRBJ2-5
V gene: TRBV20-1
clone size: -

CDR3 DNA: TGCAGTGCTAGGCGGGGGTGGACCTACGAGCAGTACTTC
CDR3 protein: CSARRGWTYEQYF
D gene: TRBD2
J gene: TRBJ2-7
V gene: TRBV20-1
clone size: few

CDR3 DNA: TGTGCCAGCAGACTAGCGCTCCAAGAGACCCAGTACTTC
CDR3 protein: CASRLALQETQYF
D gene: TRBD2
J gene: TRBJ2-5
V gene: TRBV6-1
clone size: many

CDR3 DNA: TGTGCCATCAGGGACGGGAGAAGGAACGAGCAGTACTTC
CDR3 protein: CAIRDGRRNEQYF
D gene: -
J gene: TRBJ2-7
V gene: TRBV10-3
clone size: -

CDR3 DNA: TGTGCCACCAGTCTGGGGACAGGGTTTCAGCCCCAGCATTTT
CDR3 protein: CATSLGTGFQPQHF
D gene: TRBD1
J gene: TRBJ1-5
V gene: TRBV24-1
clone size: many

CDR3 DNA: TGCAGTGCCGCTAAGGGGGCGCATCAGCCCCAGCATTTT
CDR3 protein: CSAAKGAHQPQHF
D gene: TRBD1
J gene: TRBJ1-5
V gene: TRBV20-1
clone size: -

CDR3 DNA: TGCGCCAGCAGCTTGGAAGCTAGCGGGGGCTACGAGCAGTACTTC
CDR3 protein: CASSLEASGGYEQYF
D gene: TRBD2
J gene: TRBJ2-7
V gene: TRBV5-1
clone size: -

CDR3 DNA: TGCAGTGCTAGAGCAGAAGGAAAACTGTTTTTT
CDR3 protein: CSARAEGKLFF
D gene: -
J gene: TRBJ1-4
V gene: TRBV20-1
clone size: -

CDR3 DNA: TGTGCCAGCAGCCAAGTAACGGCAGCGCGCGCCTCCTACAATGAGCAGTTCTTC
CDR3 protein: CASSQVTAARASYNEQFF
D gene: -
J gene: TRBJ2-1
V gene: TRBV4-2
clone size: many

CDR3 DNA: TGCAGCGTACTACAGGGGACCTATGGCTACACCTTC
CDR3 protein: CSVLQGTYGYTF
D gene: TRBD1
J gene: TRBJ1-2
V gene: TRBV29-1
clone size: few

CDR3 DNA: TGTGCCAGCAGCCAAGACGGGATATCACTAGCGGGCTACGAGCAGTACTTC
CDR3 protein: CASSQDGISLAGYEQYF
D gene: TRBD2
J gene: TRBJ2-7
V gene: TRBV4-2
clone size: -

CDR3 DNA: TGCAGTTCCCTTGGCGGGTACTTC
CDR3 protein: CSSLGGYF
D gene: -
J gene: TRBJ2-7
V gene: TRBV20-1
clone size: many

CDR3 DNA: TGTGCCAGCAGCTTAGAGGGGAGGGGTACGCTAGCCAAAAACATTCAGTACTTC
CDR3 protein: CASSLEGRGTLAKNIQYF
D gene: TRBD2
J gene: TRBJ2-4
V gene: TRBV11-2
clone size: many

CDR3 DNA: TGCAGTGCTCGCCGACAGGGTGCCGTTAACTATGGCTACACCTTC
CDR3 protein: CSARRQGAVNYGYTF
D gene: TRBD1
J gene: TRBJ1-2
V gene: TRBV20-1
clone size: once

CDR3 DNA: TGTGCCAGCAGCGACCTCCACAGCCCGGGCGCAAAAAAGTTCTTC
CDR3 protein: CASSDLHSPGAKKFF
D gene: -
J gene: TRBJ2-1
V gene: TRBV7-9
clone size: -

CDR3 DNA: TGCAGTGCTAGGGGATTGAGGGGCAAGAACTACAATGAGCAGTTCTTC
CDR3 protein: CSARGLRGKNYNEQFF
D gene: -
J gene: TRBJ2-1
V gene: TRBV20-1
clone size: few

CDR3 DNA: TGCGCCAGCAGCCAAGATTCCGCAGGCGTGAACACTGAAGCTTTCTTT
CDR3 protein: CASSQDSAGVNTEAFF
D gene: -
J gene: TRBJ1-1
V gene: TRBV4-1
clone size: -

CDR3 DNA: TGTGCCAGCAGTTTCCCTCCCGGGGAGCTGTTTTTT
CDR3 protein: CASSFPPGELFF
D gene: -
J gene: TRBJ2-2
V gene: TRBV12-3/TRBV12-4
clone size: many

CDR3 DNA: TGCAGTGCTAGAGAGGGGGATGCGAACACTGAAGCTTTCTTT
CDR3 protein: CSAREGDANTEAFF
D gene: -
J gene: TRBJ1-1
V gene: TRBV20-1
clone size: many

CDR3 DNA: TGTGCCAGCACGTTCCAGGGTTACGAGCAGTACTTC
CDR3 protein: CASTFQGYEQYF
D gene: -
J gene: TRBJ2-7
V gene: TRBV12-3/TRBV12-4
clone size: many